The 18 T cell receptor beta chains presented below share a single source sample, sequenced in a study of neurological immune-mediated disorders. TCRdb analysed the 5' RACE reads with MiXCR anew, one entry per CDR3 protein. The profile shows 30,000 to 35,000 distinct CDR3 sequences, just over 4% of them singletons. The material sequenced was CD4+ T cells from blood. The receptor set was obtained from a woman aged 40-49 years in good health.

This clonotype was counted many times. The chain is built from TRBV5-1 and TRBJ2-2, with TRBD1 matching over 8 bases. The trim removed 4 bases at V and 0 bases at J, leaving 5 bases unmatched. There are 16 residues in the CDR3. The V gene's germline CDR1 is SGHRS and CDR2 YFSETQ. CDR3: CASSRLQGANTGELFF. CDR3 coding DNA: TGCGCCAGCAGCAGATTACAGGGGGCGAACACCGGGGAGCTGTTTTTT.

Many counts were recorded for this clonotype. This chain links TRBV10-2 with TRBJ2-7; 9 bases are shared with TRBD1. Trimming at V came to 2 bases and at J to 2 bases, leaving 4 bases not matched to a gene. Germline V gene lookup returns CDR1 WSHSY and CDR2 SAAADI. This CDR3 region has 15 residues. CDR3 DNA sequence: TGCGCCAGCAGTGAGACCGGGACAGGGCCCTACGAGCAGTACTTC. This encodes CASSETGTGPYEQYF.

The sample holds many counts of this clonotype. This chain links TRBV7-9 with TRBJ2-1, with a weak D call TRBD2 (6 bases). This CDR3 comprises 14 residues. Trimming removed 5 bases from V and 8 bases from J, with 16 bases in between. In germline, CDR1 is SEHNR, CDR2 FQNEAQ (reference sequence). The CDR3 loop is CASSPGGMSYEQFF. The CDR3 nucleotides read TGTGCCAGCAGCCCTGGGGGGATGAGCTATGAGCAGTTCTTC.

This clonotype was detected ten times or more. This sequence joins TRBV6-2 or TRBV6-3 and TRBJ2-1; D is possibly TRBD2 (5 bases). The V and J ends lost 9 bases and 4 bases respectively, with 16 bases between them. Germline values: CDR1 MNHEY, CDR2 SVGEGT. The CDR3 covers 14 residues. CDR3 bases: TGTGCCAGTAGAGGGCATACAATATACAATGAGCAGTTCTTC. This codes for CASRGHTIYNEQFF.

This clonotype was recorded many times. The chain carries TRBV5-1 and TRBJ2-5; tentatively, D is TRBD1 (5 bases). V dropped 7 bases and J dropped 1 base, with 11 bases sitting between them. The CDR3 consists of 13 residues. CDR1 is SGHRS and CDR2 is YFSETQ in the germline V gene. The CDR3 loop reads CASRMGLQETQYF. DNA for the CDR3: TGCGCCAGCCGAATGGGGCTCCAAGAGACCCAGTACTTC.

This clonotype was seen ten or more times. The chain recombines TRBV12-3 or TRBV12-4 with TRBJ2-4, with D perhaps matching TRBD2 (7 bases). V was clipped by 6 bases and J by 3 bases, with 21 bases between them. The CDR3 loop spans 17 amino acids. CDR3 sequence (DNA): TGTGCCAGCAGCCCCGGACAGTTGGGGGGGGGCAAAAACATTCAGTACTTC. Protein sequence: CASSPGQLGGGKNIQYF.

This clonotype was seen many times. V and J are TRBV3-1 and TRBJ2-5; 10 bases are a match to TRBD2. The V gene's germline CDR1 is LGHDT and CDR2 YNNKEL (reference sequence). With V trimmed by 1 base and J by 0 bases, 5 bases remained unmatched. The length of the CDR3 is 17 residues. The CDR3 reads CASSQGVSGGYQETQYF. The CDR3 DNA is TGTGCCAGCAGCCAAGGCGTTAGCGGGGGGTACCAAGAGACCCAGTACTTC.

This clonotype has ten or more counts. The chain uses TRBV5-1 and TRBJ2-1; 8 bases align to TRBD1. The germline V gene encodes CDR1 SGHRS and CDR2 YFSETQ. The CDR3 runs to 15 residues. The J segment lost 5 bases and the V segment lost 7 bases, leaving 11 bases of the junction unmatched. The CDR3 loop is CASLNRGTRDNEQFF. CDR3 coding DNA: TGCGCCAGCCTCAACAGGGGGACGCGCGACAATGAGCAGTTCTTC.

In its sample, this clonotype was seen many times. The chain uses TRBV5-6 and TRBJ2-2; 8 bases align to TRBD1. CDR1 and CDR2 (germline): SGHDT, YYEEEE. Trimming cost V 4 bases and J 4 bases; bases outside gene matches: 0. The CDR3 runs to 13 residues. The CDR3 DNA reads as TGTGCCAGCAGCCAGGGGGCCACCGGGGAGCTGTTTTTT. It is translated as CASSQGATGELFF.

This clonotype has a count of ten or more. The chain uses TRBV5-1 and TRBJ1-2, with D possibly being TRBD1 (6 bases). The V gene's germline CDR1 is SGHRS and CDR2 YFSETQ. CDR3 size: 14 residues. V lost 3 bases to trimming and J lost 6 bases, with 15 bases between them. CDR3 loop: CASSSRDSGDGYTF. In DNA, the CDR3 is TGCGCCAGCAGCTCTCGAGATTCAGGGGATGGCTACACCTTC.

This clonotype has ten or more counts. CDR3 region: CSAILAGGPGETQYF. As DNA, the CDR3 is TGCAGTGCTATCCTAGCGGGAGGGCCTGGTGAGACCCAGTACTTC. The V and J genes are TRBV20-1 and TRBJ2-5, with TRBD2 matching 12 bases. With 4 bases clipped from V and 5 bases from J, the junction kept 8 bases outside the gene matches. This CDR3 has 15 amino acids. CDR1 and CDR2 (germline): DFQATT, SNEGSKA (reference sequence).

In this sample, this clonotype turned up many times. The chain carries TRBV5-1 and TRBJ2-5; D gene unclear. Looked up from germline, CDR1 is SGHRS and CDR2 is YFSETQ. The CDR3 contains 13 residues. Trimming took 3 bases from V and 1 from J, leaving 7 bases between them. The CDR3 DNA follows: TGCGCCAGCAGCTCCCGTGGCCAAGAGACCCAGTACTTC. Translating gives CASSSRGQETQYF.

This clonotype was counted many times. The V gene is TRBV5-1, the J gene TRBJ1-5, with a possible D match to TRBD1 (5 bases). The V gene lost 1 base and the J gene lost 7 bases, with 12 bases spanning the gap. This CDR3 is built from 14 residues. Germline lookup yields CDR1 SGHRS and CDR2 YFSETQ. CDR3 amino acids: CASSLSGGDQPQHF. Written as DNA, the CDR3 is TGCGCCAGCAGCTTGTCGGGGGGTGACCAGCCCCAGCATTTT.

This clonotype was seen at least ten times. CDR3 bases: TGCAGTGCTACGGGGACGAGCGGGAGTAAGTTCTTC. Translation: CSATGTSGSKFF. This chain links TRBV20-1 with TRBJ2-1; TRBD2 matches at 8 bases. The CDR3 loop spans 12 amino acids. The germline CDR1 and CDR2 sequences are DFQATT and SNEGSKA (reference sequence). The junction had 10 bases not matched to a gene; V was cut back by 4 bases and J by 14 bases.

This clonotype was detected ten times or more. This chain links TRBV11-2 with TRBJ1-6; D ambiguous. CDR1 and CDR2 from the germline V gene are SGHAT and FQNNGV. The CDR3 sequence is 17 residues long. V lost 1 base, J lost 8 bases, and 18 bases lay in between. CDR3 sequence (DNA): TGTGCCAGCAGCTTAGGAGAGTGGCACAGCTTGGATTCACCCCTCCACTTT. Residues: CASSLGEWHSLDSPLHF.

The gene calls are TRBV6-6 and TRBJ2-7; 9 bases agree with TRBD2. The CDR3 runs to 13 residues. Trimming cost V 10 bases and J 5 bases; bases outside gene matches: 9. Looked up from germline, CDR1 is MNHNY and CDR2 is SVGAGI (reference sequence). As DNA, the CDR3 is TGTGCCACCCTTGGCGGGAGGGCCAACGAGCAGTACTTC. Amino acids: CATLGGRANEQYF.

There are many counts of this clonotype. The rearrangement joins TRBV6-5 to TRBJ2-7; D gene ambiguous. Trimming pared 7 bases from V and 2 bases from J, leaving 12 bases between. CDR3 length equals 13 residues. Germline V lookup: CDR1 MNHEY, CDR2 SVGAGI. The CDR3 reads CASMPEKTYEQYF. The CDR3 DNA reads TGTGCCAGCATGCCAGAAAAAACCTACGAGCAGTACTTC.

This clonotype was detected ten times or more. Written as DNA, the CDR3 is TGTGCCAGCAGCACGGGATATGGCTACACCTTC. Protein sequence: CASSTGYGYTF. The chain uses TRBV6-2 or TRBV6-3 and TRBJ1-2; no firm D call. This CDR3 comprises 11 residues. Trimming took 6 bases from V and 5 from J, leaving 7 bases between them. The germline CDR1 and CDR2 sequences are MNHEY and SVGEGT.